These 26 T cell receptor beta chains originate from one sample sequenced in a study of Graves' ophthalmopathy and Graves' hyperthyroidism. Amplified material comprised TCR beta CDR3 regions derived from RNA transcripts. After a first-round RT-PCR with HTBI primers, a second-round multiplex PCR was run. TCRdb re-called the multiplex PCR reads with MiXCR, one entry per CDR3 protein. Of fewer than 650,000 distinct CDR3 sequences listed, 22% are singletons. The source material was peripheral blood. All receptors derive from a woman younger than 35 with stable Graves' hyperthyroidism. Some clones in this sample may be carry-over from other donors' samples.

The CDR3 reads CATSTEFLSYEQYF. DNA for the CDR3: TGTGCCACCTCAACTGAATTTCTTTCCTACGAGCAGTACTTC. This chain links TRBV27 with TRBJ2-7; D uncertain. Trimming shortened V by 10 bases and J by 1 base, and 17 bases separated the two germline ends. Germline lookup yields CDR1 MNHEY and CDR2 SMNVEV (reference sequence). This CDR3 contains 14 residues.

This clonotype was observed a few times. This sequence joins TRBV6-5 and TRBJ1-2; TRBD1 might be the D (6 bases). The CDR3 sequence is 14 residues long. Germline values: CDR1 MNHEY, CDR2 SVGAGI. Trimming left V 2 bases short and J 10 bases short, with 17 bases between. DNA of the CDR3: TGTGCCAGCAGTTACACTACAGGGAGTGTGGTCTACACCTTC. Amino acids: CASSYTTGSVVYTF.

This clonotype was found many times. This chain links TRBV6-1 with TRBJ2-5, with no clear D. V was trimmed by 5 bases and J by 2 bases, leaving 9 bases between them. Germline V lookup: CDR1 MNHNS, CDR2 SASEGT. CDR3 length: 13 amino acids. In DNA form, the CDR3 reads TGTGCCAGCAGTCCTCATGTTCAAGAGACCCAGTACTTC. Protein sequence: CASSPHVQETQYF.

The genes are TRBV20-1 and TRBJ2-4; 10 nucleotides align to TRBD1. The CDR3 loop spans 12 amino acids. Unmatched junction bases numbered 10, after V lost 6 bases and J lost 14 bases. CDR1 is DFQATT and CDR2 is SNEGSKA in the germline V gene (reference sequence). The CDR3 protein is CSAPPGQGIKYF. The CDR3 coding sequence is TGCAGTGCGCCCCCGGGACAGGGGATTAAGTACTTC.

This clonotype showed up many times. V and J are TRBV7-2 and TRBJ2-4; 7 nucleotides align to TRBD1. Trimming cost V 1 base and J 4 bases; bases outside gene matches: 4. The germline CDR1 and CDR2 sequences are SGHTA and FQGNSA. This CDR3 has 15 residues. CDR3 sequence reads: CASSLDKGQKNIQYF. CDR3 DNA sequence: TGTGCCAGCAGCTTAGACAAGGGACAGAAAAACATTCAGTACTTC.

This clonotype has more than one count but fewer than ten. The rearrangement joins TRBV13 to TRBJ2-2, with 11 nucleotides matching TRBD1. The trim removed 0 bases at V and 3 bases at J, leaving 9 bases unmatched. There are 19 residues in the CDR3. Germline V gene data show CDR1 as PRHDT and CDR2 as FYEKMQ (reference sequence). The CDR3 DNA reads as TGTGCCAGCAGCTTAGGGGACAGGGGGCCATCCTTAGACACCGGGGAGCTGTTTTTT. Its protein product is CASSLGDRGPSLDTGELFF.

The chain recombines TRBV15 with TRBJ1-1; D not certain. This CDR3 is built from 12 residues. Per germline, CDR1 LNHNV and CDR2 YYDKDF (reference sequence). Trimming shortened V by 5 bases and J by 1 base, and 5 bases separated the two germline ends. The CDR3 nucleotides are TGTGCCACCAGCGGAGCGAACACTGAAGCTTTCTTT. This sequence encodes CATSGANTEAFF. The entire variable domain, with the rest obtained from reference TRBV15 and TRBJ1-1, is as follows: DAMVIQNPRYQVTQFGKPVTLSCSQTLNHNVMYWYQQKSSQAPKLLFHYYDKDFNNEADTPDNFQSRRPNTSFCFLDIRSPGLGDTAMYLCATSGANTEAFFGQGTRLTVV.

This clonotype was detected only a few times. The V call is TRBV20-1, the J call TRBJ2-7, with 10 bases identical to TRBD1. The CDR3 runs 17 residues. V shed 1 base, J shed 0 bases, and the junction held 9 bases outside the gene matches. Germline CDR1 and CDR2: DFQATT and SNEGSKA (reference sequence). CDR3 nucleotides: TGCAGTGCTAGAGGGGACAGGGGATCTATTAGCTCCTACGAGCAGTACTTC. The encoded protein is CSARGDRGSISSYEQYF.

This clonotype was detected ten times or more. The rearrangement links TRBV6-1 to TRBJ1-3; 8 nucleotides line up with TRBD1. The CDR3 spans 15 residues. Trimming at V came to 3 bases and at J to 0 bases, leaving 1 base not matched to a gene. Germline V gene sequence: CDR1 MNHNS, CDR2 SASEGT. CDR3 nucleotide sequence: TGTGCCAGCAGTGATGGGACAGGCTCTGGAAACACCATATATTTT. Protein sequence: CASSDGTGSGNTIYF.

On this clonotype itself: One end of the junction fails to match germline, which may point to a read error. The V call is TRBV5-1, the J call TRBJ2-7, with a tentative D call TRBD1 (6 bases). Germline assignment: CDR1 SGHRS and CDR2 YFSETQ. CDR3 size: 14 residues. Here the CDR3 reads CASSPWTAGYGQYF. The CDR3 DNA follows: TGCGCCAGCAGCCCATGGACAGCCGGGTACGGGCAGTACTTC. The whole variable domain, filled in from reference TRBV5-1 and TRBJ2-7, reads KAGVTQTPRYLIKTRGQQVTLSCSPISGHRSVSWYQQTPGQGLQFLFEYFSETQRNKGNFPGRFSGRQFSNSRSEMNVSTLELGDSALYLCASSPWTAGYGQYFGPGTRLTVT.

About this clonotype itself: A much larger clonotype is one base distant, so this may be a read error. The conserved phenylalanine or tryptophan is not found at the CDR3 terminus, so this likely reflects a read error. This sequence joins TRBV12-3 or TRBV12-4 and TRBJ2-2; D gene uncertain. The CDR3 loop spans 14 amino acids. Trimming took off 6 bases at V and 3 bases at J, with 11 bases between the two ends. CDR3 DNA: TGTGCCAGCAGCAATTCAGAACACACCGGGGAGCTGTTTGTT. Protein: CASSNSEHTGELFV.

Concerning this clonotype itself: This may be a read error, as it is one base from a much larger clone. This chain uses TRBV27 with TRBJ2-5; possible D gene TRBD2, 5 bases. Germline CDR1 MNHEY, CDR2 SMNVEV (reference sequence). This CDR3 is 13 amino acids long. With 8 bases removed from V and 7 bases from J, the gap between germline ends came to 17 bases. The CDR3 loop reads CASGRAQRATQYF. Written as DNA, the CDR3 is TGTGCCAGCGGGCGGGCGCAGCGCGCGACCCAGTACTTC.

This clonotype appeared many times. The CDR3 DNA follows: TGTGCCAGCAGACCGGGACAGATGGACTATGGCTACACCTTC. It is translated as CASRPGQMDYGYTF. The V call is TRBV6-1, the J call TRBJ1-2; the match to TRBD1 covers 7 bases. Germline V lookup: CDR1 MNHNS, CDR2 SASEGT. The CDR3 runs to 14 residues. Trimming cost V 6 bases and J 3 bases; bases outside gene matches: 7.

The gene calls are TRBV9 and TRBJ1-6; D not certain. Deletions cut 4 bases from V and 3 bases from J, with 11 bases between. The CDR3 is made up of 15 amino acids. Germline values: CDR1 SGDLS, CDR2 YYNGEE. CDR3 in amino acids: CASSSSGVYNSPLHF. CDR3 DNA: TGTGCCAGCAGCTCATCTGGGGTCTATAATTCACCCCTCCACTTT.

V is TRBV30 and J is TRBJ1-1, with 10 positions matching TRBD1. Germline CDR1 is GTSNPN and CDR2 is SVGIG (reference sequence). The trim removed 7 bases at V and 8 bases at J, leaving 10 bases unmatched. This CDR3 comprises 13 residues. The CDR3 reads CAYTTGGSGEAFF. CDR3 in DNA: TGTGCCTATACGACAGGGGGCTCGGGGGAAGCTTTCTTT.

This chain uses TRBV6-1 with TRBJ1-1; TRBD1 might be the D (6 bases). There are 16 residues in the CDR3. Trimming removed 2 bases at V and 0 bases at J, with 13 bases between. Germline loops: CDR1 MNHNS, CDR2 SASEGT. CDR3 protein: CASSEWKDSLNTEAFF. CDR3 sequence (DNA): TGTGCCAGCAGTGAATGGAAGGACAGTCTGAACACTGAAGCTTTCTTT.

This clonotype was counted at least ten times. This chain connects TRBV20-1 to TRBJ1-2; the D is unclear. The CDR3 totals 11 residues. Trimming pared 3 bases from V and 6 bases from J, leaving 8 bases between. The germline gives CDR1 DFQATT, CDR2 SNEGSKA (reference sequence). CDR3 amino acids: CSASPLDGYTF. CDR3 bases: TGCAGTGCTAGTCCTTTGGATGGCTACACCTTC.

In its sample, this clonotype was seen many times. The chain is built from TRBV19 and TRBJ2-7; 7 bases agree with TRBD1. J was trimmed by 1 base and V by 4 bases; bases with no gene match: 4. Germline CDR1 reads LNHDA; CDR2 reads SQIVND (reference sequence). The CDR3 is 14 amino acids. CDR3: CASSKTGTSYEQYF. DNA of the CDR3: TGTGCCAGTAGTAAGACAGGGACGTCCTACGAGCAGTACTTC.

The table lists this clonotype with many counts. The genes are TRBV7-2 and TRBJ2-2; no clear D gene. Germline-derived CDR1 and CDR2 are SGHTA and FQGNSA. The CDR3 extends over 13 amino acids. V was shortened by 2 bases and J by 13 bases, with 14 bases between the two germline ends. The CDR3: CASSLLAVVPLFF. CDR3 DNA: TGTGCCAGCAGCTTACTGGCTGTAGTGCCGCTGTTTTTT.

This rearrangement joins TRBV28 to TRBJ1-3, with D possibly being TRBD1 (6 bases). The CDR3 has 19 residues. Trimming left V 5 bases short and J 2 bases short, with 25 bases between. Looked up from germline, CDR1 is MDHEN and CDR2 is SYDVKM. The CDR3 DNA is TGTGCCAGCAGTACCTACTTTCAACAGGGTGGTTTGGCTGGAAACACCATATATTTT. Residues: CASSTYFQQGGLAGNTIYF.

This clonotype came up many times. This chain joins TRBV5-1 and TRBJ2-7; 7 nucleotides line up with TRBD2. The CDR3 has 15 amino acids. Germline loops: CDR1 SGHRS, CDR2 YFSETQ. With 1 base clipped from V and 2 bases from J, the junction kept 6 bases outside the gene matches. As DNA, the CDR3 is TGCGCCAGCAGCTTGTCGGGGGGATTTACCTACGAGCAGTACTTC. It encodes CASSLSGGFTYEQYF.

This clonotype was detected ten times or more. The gene calls are TRBV10-3 and TRBJ1-1, with 8 bases matching TRBD1. The J segment lost 4 bases and the V segment lost 7 bases, leaving 5 bases of the junction unmatched. CDR3 length: 13 amino acids. The V gene's germline CDR1 is ENHRY and CDR2 SYGVKD. CDR3 sequence: CAIIGQGGTEAFF. The CDR3 nucleotides are TGTGCCATCATCGGACAGGGAGGCACTGAAGCTTTCTTT.

The sample holds many counts of this clonotype. The chain recombines TRBV7-3 with TRBJ2-7; D perhaps matches TRBD1 (5 bases). Trimming took off 5 bases at V and 0 bases at J, with 8 bases between the two ends. This CDR3 is built from 13 residues. Germline-derived CDR1 and CDR2 are SGHTA and FQGTGA. The CDR3 DNA is TGTGCCAGCAGCCAGGGCAACTCCTACGAGCAGTACTTC. It translates to CASSQGNSYEQYF.

The CDR3 bases are TGTGCCAGCAGCTCCTCCCTCGGCACCGGGGAGCTGTTTTTT. Amino acid sequence: CASSSSLGTGELFF. The rearrangement joins TRBV7-2 to TRBJ2-2; D unclear. V lost 4 bases and J 4 bases, leaving 10 bases between the germline ends. The CDR3 is made up of 14 amino acids. Germline V gives CDR1 SGHTA, CDR2 FQGNSA.

This clonotype was observed many times. V gene TRBV12-5 combines with J gene TRBJ1-2; 7 nucleotides align to TRBD1. V shed 6 bases, J shed 10 bases, and the junction held 5 bases outside the gene matches. The CDR3 consists of 11 residues. Germline V gene sequence: CDR1 LGHNT, CDR2 FRNRAP. CDR3 DNA: TGTGCTAGTGGGTCAGGGGGTATCTACACCTTC. It is translated as CASGSGGIYTF.

This clonotype occurred a few times. This chain links TRBV9 with TRBJ2-7, with TRBD2 as a possible D gene (7 bases). The CDR3 contains 14 residues. The germline V gene has CDR1 SGDLS and CDR2 YYNGEE. The ends were cut back, 5 bases at V and 2 bases at J, with 14 bases in the middle. Written as DNA, the CDR3 is TGTGCCAGCAGTCGAGGGGGGGCTACCTACGAGCAGTACTTC. It encodes CASSRGGATYEQYF. Full variable domain (missing parts from reference TRBV9 and TRBJ2-7): DSGVTQTPKHLITATGQRVTLRCSPRSGDLSVYWYQQSLDQGLQFLIQYYNGEERAKGNILERFSAQQFPDLHSELNLSSLELGDSALYFCASSRGGATYEQYFGPGTRLTVT.